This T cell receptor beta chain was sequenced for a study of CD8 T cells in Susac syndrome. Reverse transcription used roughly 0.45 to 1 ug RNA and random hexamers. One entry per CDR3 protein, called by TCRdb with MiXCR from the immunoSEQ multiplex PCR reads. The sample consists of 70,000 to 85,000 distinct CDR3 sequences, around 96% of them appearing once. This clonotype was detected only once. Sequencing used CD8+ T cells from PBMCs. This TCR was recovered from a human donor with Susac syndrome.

The CDR3 loop reads CASSQVKTQYF. For the CDR3, the DNA is TGTGCCAGCAGCCAAGTAAAGACCCAGTACTTC. This chain connects TRBV14 to TRBJ2-5, with D uncertain. V lost 1 base, J lost 6 bases, and 3 bases lay in between. This CDR3 contains 11 residues. The germline CDR1 and CDR2 sequences are SGHDN and FVKESK.